A selection of T cell receptor beta chains follows, all from one sample in a study of brain T cells in children with intractable seizures. Clones were read by immunoSEQ multiplex PCR, and TCRdb kept only the in-frame ones, dropping some. The sample lists 88,000 or so clones; approximately 89% were seen once. The sequencing used peripheral blood, collected at surgery. The source of these receptors is a girl aged 2 to 9 with Rasmussen encephalitis and intractable seizures. CDR3s include the opening cysteine and the closing phenylalanine or tryptophan. Fields, in order: clone size, J gene, D gene, V gene, CDR3 DNA, CDR3 protein. A D gene is named only where the DNA matches it firmly. Size is stated for part of the rows, as once, few or many counts, or as a class when the clone is expanded.

>NA|TRBJ2-1|TRBD1|TRBV6-2/TRBV6-3
TGTGCCAGCAGTAGAAGCGACAGGGGCCAAAATGAGCAGTTCTTC
CASSRSDRGQNEQFF
>NA|TRBJ2-3|TRBD1|TRBV5-6
TGTGCCAGCAGCAGACCAAAGTTTGACAGGGCCACTAGCACAGATACGCAGTATTTT
CASSRPKFDRATSTDTQYF
>NA|TRBJ2-3|NA|TRBV24-1
TGTGCCACCAGTGATGGGGTGCAGTATTTT
CATSDGVQYF
>NA|TRBJ2-6|NA|TRBV6-1
TGTGCCAGCAGTGAAGGGGCTGGCCGGCCTGGGGCCAACGTCCTGACTTTC
CASSEGAGRPGANVLTF
>NA|TRBJ1-6|NA|TRBV18
TGTGCCAGCTCACCTAAGGACAGTAATTCACCCCTCCACTTT
CASSPKDSNSPLHF
>NA|TRBJ2-7|TRBD2|TRBV6-6
TGTGCCAGCAGTTACCCCAAACTAGCGGGAGTCTACGAGCAGTACTTC
CASSYPKLAGVYEQYF
>NA|TRBJ2-3|NA|TRBV4-2
TGTGCCAGCAGCCAAGTATCATCGGCCTCCACAGATACGCAGTATTTT
CASSQVSSASTDTQYF
>NA|TRBJ1-1|NA|TRBV9
TGTGCCAGCAGCGTGGGGGCTATGAACACTGAAGCTTTCTTT
CASSVGAMNTEAFF
>NA|TRBJ1-2|TRBD1|TRBV3-1/TRBV3-2
TGTGCCAGCAGCCAAGAGTCAACAGGGGGGGGACCTAACTATGGCTACACCTTC
CASSQESTGGGPNYGYTF
>NA|TRBJ2-7|NA|TRBV2
TGTGCCAGCAGCGTGTTCACTAGTTACGAGCAGTACTTC
CASSVFTSYEQYF
>few|TRBJ1-3|NA|TRBV9
TGTGCCAGCAGCGTAGCTAGGGCTGGAAACACCATATATTTT
CASSVARAGNTIYF
>NA|TRBJ1-2|NA|TRBV29-1
TGCAGCGTTGTCGCAGGGAGGTCGGTTGAGGGCTACACCTTC
CSVVAGRSVEGYTF
>NA|TRBJ2-1|TRBD1|TRBV2
TGTGCCAGCAAGGGGACAGGGAACAATGAGCAGTTCTTC
CASKGTGNNEQFF
>NA|TRBJ1-1|NA|TRBV27
TGTGCCAGCAGTTTAGGGACACTCATGAACACTGAAGCTTTCTTT
CASSLGTLMNTEAFF
>NA|TRBJ2-2|NA|TRBV7-9
TGTGCCAGCAGCTTAGTCGGGGCGGGCACCGGGGAGCTGTTTTTT
CASSLVGAGTGELFF
>NA|TRBJ1-5|TRBD1|TRBV7-7
TGTGCCAGCAGCCCCGCAGGGGGCGGTCAGCCCCAGCATTTT
CASSPAGGGQPQHF
>NA|TRBJ1-1|TRBD1|TRBV27
TGTGCCAGCAGTCTCACGACAGGGACTGAAGCTTTCTTT
CASSLTTGTEAFF
>NA|TRBJ1-2|NA|TRBV4-2
TGTGCCAGCAGCCAACCGGACAAGAACTATGGCTACACCTTC
CASSQPDKNYGYTF
>NA|TRBJ2-2|TRBD2|TRBV6-5
TGTGCCAGCAGCAGCGGGAGAGTTTCCGGGGAGCTGTTTTTT
CASSSGRVSGELFF
>NA|TRBJ2-4|NA|TRBV6-6
TGTGCCAGCAGTCCCGGTCGAATTCAGTACTTC
CASSPGRIQYF
>NA|TRBJ2-5|NA|TRBV19
TGTGCCAGTAAAGGGTCGGTCAAAGAGACCCAGTACTTC
CASKGSVKETQYF
>few|TRBJ1-4|NA|TRBV30
TGTGCCTGGTCCGGCAATCCCAATGAAAAACTGTTTTTT
CAWSGNPNEKLFF
>NA|TRBJ2-7|TRBD2|TRBV3-1/TRBV3-2
TGTGCCAGCAGCCCGAGGACTAGCGGGAGTTCCCAGTACTTC
CASSPRTSGSSQYF
>NA|TRBJ2-3|NA|TRBV7-3
TGTGCCAGCAGCTTATCGGGGGGCACAGATACGCAGTATTTT
CASSLSGGTDTQYF
>NA|TRBJ2-5|TRBD1|TRBV28
TGTGCCAGCAGTCCAATGACAGGGCGAGAGACCCAGTACTTC
CASSPMTGRETQYF
>NA|TRBJ1-1|TRBD1|TRBV5-4
TGTGCCAGCAGCTCGTGGACAGGGGACTTGAACACTGAAGCTTTCTTT
CASSSWTGDLNTEAFF